This T cell receptor beta chain emerged from a study of shared T cell receptors in the human thymus. The CDR3 has 15 residues. Germline assignment: CDR1 SGHNT and CDR2 YYREEE (reference sequence). The germline V and J ends were trimmed by 3 bases and 8 bases, with 20 bases remaining between them. Sequenced by immunoSEQ multiplex PCR; TCRdb stores in-frame clones only, minus some. The data hold hundreds of thousands of clones, with around 87% observed a single time. The data were also submitted as part of a second study, on human thymus T cells. That work contributes: Immunologically healthy infants in Finland undergoing congenital heart defect surgery were the donors. Thymus pieces cut out during corrective heart surgery were the tissue that was used. Thymic as well as blood repertoires seemed to favor certain V and J genes unevenly. Overlap was high between thymic repertoires from unrelated individuals, as reported in related research.

The specimen was thymocytes. The chain combines TRBV5-4 with TRBJ1-1; D is unclear. This receptor was taken from a boy younger than two with a congenital heart defect. The CDR3 coding sequence is TGTGCCAGCAGCTCAGGCAACGGAGCGGCGGGAGAAGCTTTCTTT. This gives the protein CASSSGNGAAGEAFF.